This T cell receptor beta chain was captured by sequencing in a study of T cell responses to AZD1222 COVID-19 vaccine. V was clipped by 6 bases and J by 9 bases, with 9 bases between them. This CDR3 is built from 12 residues. Germline V lookup: CDR1 MNHEY, CDR2 SVGAGI. Generated by immunoSEQ multiplex PCR, the TCRdb table keeps only in-frame clones and is missing some. The data contain 85,000 to 110,000 clones, 90% of them singletons. The chain employs TRBV6-5 and TRBJ1-6; D is ambiguous. This clonotype was obtained from an adult in good health. Here the sequenced sample was peripheral blood, taken on day 0 of AZD1222 vaccination. CDR3 loop: CASSPRGSPLHF. CDR3 DNA sequence: TGTGCCAGCAGCCCCCGGGGTTCACCCCTCCACTTT.